A single sample gave rise to the 30 T cell receptor beta chains below, sequenced in a study of shared clonotypes between healthy human individuals. TCRdb's table, derived via immunoSEQ multiplex PCR, lists solely in-frame clones and lacks some. The data show some 1.5 million clones, under 99% seen once. What was sequenced was naive CD4+ T cells sorted from blood. Documented subset: CD45RA+ positively selected. The receptor set was obtained from a man under 40 in good health.

The chain is built from TRBV6-1 and TRBJ1-4; the D gene is possibly TRBD1 (6 bases). This CDR3 is 16 amino acids long. Trimming removed 4 bases from V and 8 bases from J, with 20 bases in between. Germline-derived CDR1 and CDR2 are MNHNS and SASEGT. CDR3 bases: TGTGCCAGCAGTGTCACAGCCGTGGCAGGGGTGGAAAAACTGTTTTTT. Amino acid sequence: CASSVTAVAGVEKLFF.

This chain uses TRBV10-2 with TRBJ2-3; TRBD2 might be the D (5 bases). The CDR3 length is 16 residues. CDR1 is WSHSY, CDR2 SAAADI, per germline. Deletions cut 8 bases from V and 4 bases from J, with 22 bases between. CDR3 sequence reads: CASGGLADPVADTQYF. CDR3 in DNA: TGCGCCAGCGGTGGGCTAGCAGATCCGGTCGCAGATACGCAGTATTTT.

V is TRBV7-9 and J is TRBJ2-5; TRBD2 agrees at 8 bases. CDR1 SEHNR and CDR2 FQNEAQ come from the germline V gene (reference sequence). The CDR3 has 19 amino acids. Losses at the gene ends were 3 bases for V and 5 bases for J; bases not matched to a gene: 20. This chain's CDR3 is CASSFGLAGNLHGSETQYF. In DNA, the CDR3 is TGTGCCAGCAGCTTCGGATTAGCGGGAAATCTACATGGTTCGGAGACCCAGTACTTC.

The chain combines TRBV5-4 with TRBJ1-1; D not resolved. The CDR3 sequence is 13 residues long. Germline loops: CDR1 SGHNT, CDR2 YYREEE (reference sequence). With 8 bases removed from V and 5 bases from J, the gap between germline ends came to 16 bases. The CDR3 DNA reads TGTGCCAGTACACCGGGCGGGCGGACTGAAGCTTTCTTT. Its protein product is CASTPGGRTEAFF.

As DNA, the CDR3 is TGTGCCAGCCGCGGGACTTACTACAATGAGCAGTTCTTC. This gives the protein CASRGTYYNEQFF. The chain carries TRBV19 and TRBJ2-1; TRBD2 might be the D (6 bases). V lost 9 bases and J lost 3, with 12 bases in between. Looked up from germline, CDR1 is LNHDA and CDR2 is SQIVND (reference sequence). The CDR3 has 13 amino acids.

This clone came up once. This sample includes further DNA sequences coding for the same CDR3. The rearrangement links TRBV5-4 to TRBJ1-1; unclear D gene. Germline V gene data show CDR1 as SGHNT and CDR2 as YYREEE (reference sequence). The CDR3 spans 14 residues. The ends were cut back, 0 bases at V and 1 base at J, with 7 bases in the middle. This chain's CDR3 is CASSLGAGNTEAFF. The CDR3 DNA reads TGTGCCAGCAGCTTGGGGGCGGGGAACACTGAAGCTTTCTTT.

The gene calls are TRBV10-3 and TRBJ1-2, with TRBD1 matching over 7 bases. The trim removed 0 bases at V and 4 bases at J, leaving 8 bases unmatched. CDR3 length equals 16 residues. Germline CDR1 ENHRY, CDR2 SYGVKD. This chain's CDR3 is CAISESRGGQVYGYTF. For the CDR3, the DNA is TGTGCCATCAGTGAGTCGAGAGGCGGACAGGTCTATGGCTACACCTTC.

For the CDR3, the DNA is TGTGCCAGCAGCGTAATGGGGAACACAGATACGCAGTATTTT. Encoded protein: CASSVMGNTDTQYF. The V and J genes are TRBV9 and TRBJ2-3; no definite D call. Trimming removed 1 base from V and 2 bases from J, with 8 bases in between. The CDR3 runs 14 residues. The germline CDR1 and CDR2 sequences are SGDLS and YYNGEE.

This chain uses TRBV6-5 with TRBJ2-3; the D gene is possibly TRBD1 (6 bases). V shed 5 bases and J shed 3 bases, with 15 bases lying between them. Germline values: CDR1 MNHEY, CDR2 SVGAGI. The CDR3 sequence is 15 residues long. The CDR3 nucleotides read TGTGCCAGCAGTCGGACCCAGGGGCGGACAGATACGCAGTATTTT. The encoded protein is CASSRTQGRTDTQYF.

The rearrangement uses TRBV6-4 and TRBJ2-2; 11 bases align to TRBD2. Germline lookup yields CDR1 MRHNA and CDR2 SNTAGT. CDR3 length: 18 residues. V lost 6 bases and J lost 0; bases outside the gene matches: 9. DNA for the CDR3: TGTGCCAGCAGAATGACTAGCGGGACGTTCGCGAACACCGGGGAGCTGTTTTTT. Its translation: CASRMTSGTFANTGELFF.

The V gene is TRBV7-9, the J gene TRBJ2-7; D unclear. Germline lookup yields CDR1 SEHNR and CDR2 FQNEAQ (reference sequence). The CDR3 length is 17 residues. V lost 5 bases and J lost 6, with 26 bases in between. The CDR3 DNA sequence: TGTGCCAGCAGCCCTAAATCCTTTACGGCCTCCCCTACCGAGCAGTACTTC. Translating gives CASSPKSFTASPTEQYF.

The J gene is TRBJ2-3, the V gene TRBV10-3; the D call may be TRBD1 or TRBD2 (5 bases each). The CDR3 is made up of 16 amino acids. Trimming pared 4 bases from V and 5 bases from J, leaving 19 bases between. CDR1 is ENHRY and CDR2 is SYGVKD in the germline V gene. DNA for the CDR3: TGTGCCATCAGTGGAGGGGCTAGTTCGAGTCTAGATACGCAGTATTTT. It yields the protein CAISGGASSSLDTQYF.

The gene calls are TRBV7-9 and TRBJ2-1; D may correspond to TRBD1 or TRBD2 (5 bases each). V lost 2 bases, J lost 5 bases, and 13 bases lay in between. The length of the CDR3 is 15 residues. The germline V gene has CDR1 SEHNR and CDR2 FQNEAQ (reference sequence). The CDR3 sequence is CASSLRGEENNEQFF. CDR3 DNA: TGTGCCAGCAGCTTAAGAGGGGAAGAGAACAATGAGCAGTTCTTC.

The chain links TRBV19 to TRBJ1-1; 8 bases align to TRBD1. CDR1 is LNHDA and CDR2 is SQIVND in the germline V gene (reference sequence). V was clipped by 5 bases and J by 1 base; unmatched bases: 6. The CDR3 length is 15 residues. CDR3 amino acids: CASSAFGTGNTEAFF. The DNA of the CDR3 is TGTGCCAGTAGTGCTTTTGGGACAGGGAACACTGAAGCTTTCTTT.

This clone appeared a few times. V is TRBV6-6 and J is TRBJ1-2, with TRBD1 matching 8 bases. CDR1 MNHNY and CDR2 SVGAGI come from the germline V gene (reference sequence). V lost 4 bases, J lost 4 bases, and 2 bases stayed unmatched. CDR3 size: 13 residues. In DNA form, the CDR3 reads TGTGCCAGCAGTTGGGACAGGAGCTATGGCTACACCTTC. Amino acid sequence: CASSWDRSYGYTF.

This chain joins TRBV11-3 and TRBJ2-1, with 9 nucleotides matching TRBD2. V trimming: 1 base; J trimming: 5 bases; junction bases outside the gene matches: 6. Germline CDR1 and CDR2: SGHNT and YENEEA. CDR3 length: 16 residues. The CDR3 DNA reads TGTGCCAGCAGCTTAGGCGGACTAGCGAGAAACAATGAGCAGTTCTTC. It is translated as CASSLGGLARNNEQFF.

V gene TRBV6-1 combines with J gene TRBJ2-7; TRBD2 agrees at 8 bases. This CDR3 spans 12 amino acids. Germline CDR1 is MNHNS and CDR2 is SASEGT. With V trimmed by 8 bases and J by 3 bases, 3 bases remained unmatched. CDR3 coding DNA: TGTGCCAGCCTAGCGGGCATCTACGAGCAGTACTTC. This translates into CASLAGIYEQYF.

J is TRBJ2-5 and V is TRBV5-6, with D perhaps TRBD1 or TRBD2 (6 bases each). This CDR3 has 14 amino acids. The germline V gene has CDR1 SGHDT and CDR2 YYEEEE. Between the trimmed V and J ends, which lost 5 bases and 0 bases, there was a span of 11 bases. In nucleotides, the CDR3 is TGTGCCAGCAGAAAAAGGGGGGACCAAGAGACCCAGTACTTC. Encoded protein: CASRKRGDQETQYF.

The genes are TRBV2 and TRBJ2-6, with 8 bases aligning to TRBD1. Germline CDR1 is SNHLY and CDR2 is FYNNEI. The CDR3 extends over 15 amino acids. Trimming cost V 6 bases and J 2 bases; bases outside gene matches: 3. The CDR3, as DNA: TGTGCCAGCAGATCAGGGGGCGCTGGGGCCAACGTCCTGACTTTC. Translated: CASRSGGAGANVLTF.

V gene TRBV27 combines with J gene TRBJ1-1, with D hard to call. There are 11 residues in the CDR3. Germline loops: CDR1 MNHEY, CDR2 SMNVEV (reference sequence). V was pared by 7 bases and J by 1 base, with 4 bases between. DNA for the CDR3: TGTGCCAGCATTCGGAACACTGAAGCTTTCTTT. Its protein is CASIRNTEAFF.

With regard to this clone: The same CDR3 can be traced to other DNA sequences in this sample. V is TRBV28 and J is TRBJ1-2, with D unclear. CDR3 length: 13 residues. Per germline, CDR1 MDHEN and CDR2 SYDVKM. The V and J ends lost 2 bases and 5 bases respectively, with 9 bases between them. Written as DNA, the CDR3 is TGTGCCAGCAGTTTACCGGGAAATTATGGCTACACCTTC. This encodes CASSLPGNYGYTF.

This rearrangement joins TRBV4-3 to TRBJ2-7; D not resolved. CDR1 is LGHNA, CDR2 YSLEER, per germline. There are 14 residues in the CDR3. Trimming cost V 0 bases and J 3 bases, with 9 bases left between them. The CDR3 bases are TGCGCCAGCAGCCAAGAGTTCTCTTACTACGAGCAGTACTTC. Amino acids: CASSQEFSYYEQYF.

The chain joins TRBV7-9 to TRBJ2-7; tentatively, D is TRBD2 (5 bases). Trimming left V 4 bases short and J 5 bases short, with 15 bases between. The CDR3 is made up of 14 amino acids. CDR1 and CDR2 from the germline V gene are SEHNR and FQNEAQ (reference sequence). CDR3 bases: TGTGCCAGCAGCTCTGAGACTAACCGAGACGAGCAGTACTTC. Its protein is CASSSETNRDEQYF. Complete variable domain (other parts from reference TRBV7-9 and TRBJ2-7): DTGVSQNPRHKITKRGQNVTFRCDPISEHNRLYWYRQTLGQGPEFLTYFQNEAQLEKSRLLSDRFSAERPKGSFSTLEIQRTEQGDSAMYLCASSSETNRDEQYFGPGTRLTVT.

The J gene is TRBJ2-7, the V gene TRBV27; TRBD2 might be the D (6 bases). Trimming took off 8 bases at V and 4 bases at J, with 18 bases between the two ends. Germline V CDR1 and CDR2: MNHEY, SMNVEV (reference sequence). This CDR3 spans 14 amino acids. The CDR3 sequence: CASGNGRRVYEQYF. CDR3 coding DNA: TGTGCCAGCGGGAACGGGAGAAGGGTTTACGAGCAGTACTTC.

The chain employs TRBV5-1 and TRBJ1-1; D perhaps matches TRBD1 (6 bases). CDR1 SGHRS and CDR2 YFSETQ come from the germline V gene. The CDR3 loop spans 16 amino acids. V lost 1 base to trimming and J lost 0 bases, with 13 bases between them. The chain's CDR3 is CASSLMGAQMNTEAFF. Here the CDR3 DNA reads TGCGCCAGCAGCTTGATGGGGGCGCAGATGAACACTGAAGCTTTCTTT. Full variable domain (rest looked up from reference TRBV5-1 and TRBJ1-1): KAGVTQTPRYLIKTRGQQVTLSCSPISGHRSVSWYQQTPGQGLQFLFEYFSETQRNKGNFPGRFSGRQFSNSRSEMNVSTLELGDSALYLCASSLMGAQMNTEAFFGQGTRLTVV.

Concerning this clone itself: Other DNA sequences in the sample encode the same CDR3. The rearrangement uses TRBV29-1 and TRBJ2-7, with D possibly TRBD2 on 5 matching bases. The V end lost 4 bases, the J end lost 0 bases, and 7 bases lay between the germline ends. There are 12 residues in the CDR3. Germline values: CDR1 SQVTM, CDR2 ANQGSEA. The CDR3 is CSVAGSSYEQYF. The CDR3 DNA follows: TGCAGCGTTGCTGGGAGCTCCTACGAGCAGTACTTC.

The V and J genes are TRBV18 and TRBJ2-3; D remains ambiguous. Trimming removed 1 base at V and 2 bases at J, with 7 bases between. The CDR3 runs 14 residues. Germline CDR1 reads KGHSH; CDR2 reads LQKENI. Here the CDR3 DNA reads TGTGCCAGCTCACCACAACCGAACACAGATACGCAGTATTTT. Translation gives CASSPQPNTDTQYF.

The chain carries TRBV28 and TRBJ1-2; 7 nucleotides line up with TRBD1. The trim removed 7 bases at V and 4 bases at J, leaving 6 bases unmatched. Germline V gene data show CDR1 as MDHEN and CDR2 as SYDVKM. This CDR3 region has 13 residues. The CDR3 loop reads CASTAGGLYGYTF. The DNA for the CDR3 is TGTGCCAGCACGGCAGGGGGTCTCTATGGCTACACCTTC.

The V gene is TRBV27, the J gene TRBJ1-5; tentatively, D is TRBD1 (6 bases). The V end was cut by 7 bases, the J end by 0 bases, with 16 bases between. The CDR3 has 16 residues. Germline V gene lookup returns CDR1 MNHEY and CDR2 SMNVEV (reference sequence). The CDR3, as DNA: TGTGCCAGCACCGAAGCCAGAGGGGGTAGCAATCAGCCCCAGCATTTT. It is translated as CASTEARGGSNQPQHF.

The chain recombines TRBV19 with TRBJ1-4; 8 bases match TRBD1. J was trimmed by 8 bases and V by 4 bases; bases with no gene match: 3. CDR1 is LNHDA and CDR2 is SQIVND in the germline V gene (reference sequence). CDR3 length: 13 residues. The CDR3 coding sequence is TGTGCCAGTAGTAACAGGGGGAAAGAAAAACTGTTTTTT. Translated: CASSNRGKEKLFF. Together with reference TRBV19 and TRBJ1-4, the CDR3 gives the full variable domain: DGGITQSPKYLFRKEGQNVTLSCEQNLNHDAMYWYRQDPGQGLRLIYYSQIVNDFQKGDIAEGYSVSREKKESFPLTVTSAQKNPTAFYLCASSNRGKEKLFFGSGTQLSVL.